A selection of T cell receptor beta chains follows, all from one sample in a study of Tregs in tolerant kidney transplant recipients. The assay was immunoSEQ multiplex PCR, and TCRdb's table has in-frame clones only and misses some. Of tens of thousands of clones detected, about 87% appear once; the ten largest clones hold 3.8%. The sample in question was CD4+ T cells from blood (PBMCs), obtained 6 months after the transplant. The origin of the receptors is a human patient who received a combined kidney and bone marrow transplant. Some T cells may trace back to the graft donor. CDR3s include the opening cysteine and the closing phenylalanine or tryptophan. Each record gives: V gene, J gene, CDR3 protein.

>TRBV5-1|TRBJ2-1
CASSLALLTVGDEQIF
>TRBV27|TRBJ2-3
CASTPFGGGTGDTQYF
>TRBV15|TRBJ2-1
CATSRAAGGYNEQFF
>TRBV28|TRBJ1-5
CASRDQGALGQPQHF
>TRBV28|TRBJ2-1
CASSLAGSSYNEQFF
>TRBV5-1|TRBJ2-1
CASSLEYGGSYNEQFF
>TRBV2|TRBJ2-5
CASSEPGDGQETQYF
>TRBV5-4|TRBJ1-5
CASSSHPGQGLEPQHF
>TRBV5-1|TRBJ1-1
CASSPPGGTEAFF
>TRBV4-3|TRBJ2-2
CASSHGTGRNTGELFF
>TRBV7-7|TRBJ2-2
CASSMTGGPNTGELFF
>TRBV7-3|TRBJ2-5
CASSLYPQETQYF
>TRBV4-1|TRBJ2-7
CASSQNRLAGVSYEQYF
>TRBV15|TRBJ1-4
CATARFNEKLFF
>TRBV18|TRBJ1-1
CASSPGQSGTEAFF
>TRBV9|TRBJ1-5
CASSVGRGGNNQPQHF
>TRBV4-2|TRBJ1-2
CASSQDGARGNYGYTF
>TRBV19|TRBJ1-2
CASSMTVGQLVYGYTF
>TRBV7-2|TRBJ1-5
CASSLRGLGQPQHF
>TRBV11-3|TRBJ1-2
CASTKTGDPHYGYTF
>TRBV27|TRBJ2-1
CATGEHYNEQFF
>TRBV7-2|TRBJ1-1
CASRLLPNTEAFF
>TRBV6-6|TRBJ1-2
CASSYSRVGYTF
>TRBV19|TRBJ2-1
CASSTDRTGGMVGDEQFF
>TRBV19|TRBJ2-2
CASRKTTAGHSNTGELFF
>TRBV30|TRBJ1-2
CAWSSSPYGYTF
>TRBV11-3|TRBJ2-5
CASSPGQGQETQYF
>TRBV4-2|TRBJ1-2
CASSQDLGAAYGYTF
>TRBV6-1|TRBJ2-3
CASSVTSGGAVGLPDTQYF
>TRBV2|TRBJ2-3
CASRFDRETTDTQYF
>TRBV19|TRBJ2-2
CASSPGHGYRDRVNTGELFF
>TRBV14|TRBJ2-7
CASSRTGYEQYF
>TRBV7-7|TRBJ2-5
CASSFSPGETQYF
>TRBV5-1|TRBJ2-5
CASSLAGMTEETQYF
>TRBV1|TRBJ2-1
CTSSQDGAGVPSKNNEQFF
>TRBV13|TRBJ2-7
CASSPGTGGGDYEQYF
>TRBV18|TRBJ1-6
CASSPRQTGLGYSPLHF
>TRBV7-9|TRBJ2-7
CASSFSDRGSNEQYF
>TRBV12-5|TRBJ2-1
CASGLVRRGGDYNEQFF
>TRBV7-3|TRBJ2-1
CASSVGAPNEQFF
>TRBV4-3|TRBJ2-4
CASSQGGSIQYF
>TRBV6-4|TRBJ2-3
CASSDSGDSTDTQYF
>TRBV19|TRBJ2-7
CASSPRTGGFYEQYF
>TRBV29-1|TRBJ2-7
CSVEGRGYEQYF
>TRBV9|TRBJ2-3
CASSVRDRGGDTQYF
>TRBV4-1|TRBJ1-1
CASSQFELMNTEAFF
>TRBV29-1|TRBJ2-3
CSVSPGYGGGTDTQYF
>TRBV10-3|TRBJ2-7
CAIRNPQGREPIYEQYF
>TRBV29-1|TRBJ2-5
CSVDSGWETQYF
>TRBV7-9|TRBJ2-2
CASSWSAGVNTGELFF
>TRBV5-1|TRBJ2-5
CASSQPGLAGPYQETQYF
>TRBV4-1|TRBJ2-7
CASSQGQSIYYEQYF
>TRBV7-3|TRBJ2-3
CASSFGGLADTQYF
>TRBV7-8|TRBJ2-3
CASSVRQTLANTDTQYF